The TCR beta chain described here comes from a study of blood T cell repertoires in COVID-19. The overall study: Collection of acute and convalescent COVID-19 samples took place in the United States, Italy and Spain. PBMCs, B-cell-depleted T cells, or T cells were the source of the cDNA or gDNA that made up the material.

The method was immunoSEQ multiplex PCR; TCRdb's version includes in-frame clones alone and lacks a portion of them. The top ten clones hold approximately 8% of a sample with fewer than 250,000 clones, 89% of them seen once. The germline V and J ends were trimmed by 5 bases and 1 base, with 12 bases remaining between them. This CDR3 has 14 amino acids. Germline values: CDR1 DFQATT, CDR2 SNEGSKA (reference sequence). V gene TRBV20-1 combines with J gene TRBJ1-5; tentative D call: TRBD1 (5 bases). This sequence originates from a woman aged 18-29 years who had recovered from COVID-19. Sequenced sample: PBMCs or T cells enriched from blood (not recorded which). CDR3 bases: TGCAGTGCTCGTGGGACTTCCAGCAATCAGCCCCAGCATTTT. This sequence encodes CSARGTSSNQPQHF.